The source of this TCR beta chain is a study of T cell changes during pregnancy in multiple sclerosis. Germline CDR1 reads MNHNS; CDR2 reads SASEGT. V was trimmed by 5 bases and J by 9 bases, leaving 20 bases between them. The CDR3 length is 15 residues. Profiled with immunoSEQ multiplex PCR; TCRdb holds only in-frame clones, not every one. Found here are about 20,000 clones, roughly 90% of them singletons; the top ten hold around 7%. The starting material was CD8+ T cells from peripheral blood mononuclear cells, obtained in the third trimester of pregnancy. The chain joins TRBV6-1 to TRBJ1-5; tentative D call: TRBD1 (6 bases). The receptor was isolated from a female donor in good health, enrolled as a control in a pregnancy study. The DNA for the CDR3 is TGTGCCAGCAGTATACGGGACACCCCTGTCCTGCCCCAGCATTTT. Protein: CASSIRDTPVLPQHF.